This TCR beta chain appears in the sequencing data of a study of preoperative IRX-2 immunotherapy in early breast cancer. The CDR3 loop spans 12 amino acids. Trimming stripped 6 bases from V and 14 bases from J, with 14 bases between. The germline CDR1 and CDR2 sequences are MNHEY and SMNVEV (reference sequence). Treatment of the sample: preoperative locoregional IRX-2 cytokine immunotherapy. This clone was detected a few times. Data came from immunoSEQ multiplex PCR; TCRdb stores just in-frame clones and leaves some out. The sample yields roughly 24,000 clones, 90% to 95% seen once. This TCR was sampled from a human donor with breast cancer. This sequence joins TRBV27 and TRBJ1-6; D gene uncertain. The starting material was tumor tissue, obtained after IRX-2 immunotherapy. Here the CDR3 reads CASSPSTKALHF. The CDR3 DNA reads TGTGCCAGCAGCCCCTCTACGAAGGCCCTCCACTTT.